The clone carrying this TCR beta chain has only a few counts. This sample was taken from a study of shared clonotypes between healthy human individuals. Authors' methods: ImmunoSEQ only sent back junction sequences with no quality scores, so filtering was done differently. Profiled with immunoSEQ multiplex PCR; TCRdb holds only in-frame clones, not every one. That table gives V, J and clone size, and the DNA gave D and trimming. The table records about 470,000 clones, 70% to 80% of them present only once. The ends were cut back, 0 bases at V and 1 base at J, with 7 bases in the middle. In germline, CDR1 is SGHAT, CDR2 FQNNGV. The CDR3 length is 15 residues.

The sequenced sample was PBMCs. The receptor was derived from a woman in her thirties or forties in good health. Some clones in this sample may be carry-over from other donors' samples. The chain employs TRBV11-2 and TRBJ1-3; D unresolved. CDR3 region: CASSLDWGSGNTIYF. The CDR3 region has the DNA TGTGCCAGCAGCTTAGATTGGGGATCTGGAAACACCATATATTTT.